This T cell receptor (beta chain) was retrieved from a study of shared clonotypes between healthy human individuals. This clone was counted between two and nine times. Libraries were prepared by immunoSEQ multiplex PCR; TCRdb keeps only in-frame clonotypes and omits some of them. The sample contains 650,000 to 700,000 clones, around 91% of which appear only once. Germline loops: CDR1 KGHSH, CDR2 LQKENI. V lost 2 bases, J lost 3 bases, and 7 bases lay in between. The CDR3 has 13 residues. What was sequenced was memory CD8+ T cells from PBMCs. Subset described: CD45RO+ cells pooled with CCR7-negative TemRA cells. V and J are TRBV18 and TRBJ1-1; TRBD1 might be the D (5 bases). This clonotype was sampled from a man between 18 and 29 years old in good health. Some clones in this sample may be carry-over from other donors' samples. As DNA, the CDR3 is TGTGCCAGCTCACCAATCAGGGACACTGAAGCTTTCTTT. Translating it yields CASSPIRDTEAFF.